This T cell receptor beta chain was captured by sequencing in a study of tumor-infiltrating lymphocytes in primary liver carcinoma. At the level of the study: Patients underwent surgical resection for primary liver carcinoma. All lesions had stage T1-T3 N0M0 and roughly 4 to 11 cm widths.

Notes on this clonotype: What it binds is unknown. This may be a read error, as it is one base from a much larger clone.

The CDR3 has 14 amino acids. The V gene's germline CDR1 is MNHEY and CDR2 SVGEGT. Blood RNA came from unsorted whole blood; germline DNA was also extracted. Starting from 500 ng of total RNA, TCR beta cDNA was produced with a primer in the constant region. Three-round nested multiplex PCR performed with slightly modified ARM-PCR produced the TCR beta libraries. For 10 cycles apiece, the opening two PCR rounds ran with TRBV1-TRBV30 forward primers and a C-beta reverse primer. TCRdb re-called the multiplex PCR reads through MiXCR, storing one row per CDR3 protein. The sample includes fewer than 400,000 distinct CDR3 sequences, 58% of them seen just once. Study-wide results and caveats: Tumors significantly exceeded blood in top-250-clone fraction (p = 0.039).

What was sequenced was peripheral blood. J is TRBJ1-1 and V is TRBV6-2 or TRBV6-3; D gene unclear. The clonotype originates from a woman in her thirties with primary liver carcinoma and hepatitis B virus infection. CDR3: CTSSPIGRNTEAFF. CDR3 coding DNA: TGTACCAGCAGTCCAATTGGACGGAACACTGAAGCTTTCTTT.